This T cell receptor (beta chain) originates from a study of T cell changes during pregnancy in multiple sclerosis (dated by TCRdb to between 2018 and 2021). The study in broad terms: In women with multiple sclerosis, the researchers looked at how the T cell repertoire shifted as pregnancy progressed.

CDR1 LGHNT and CDR2 FRNRAP are derived from the germline V gene. Trimming removed 2 bases from V and 4 bases from J; the gene matches leave 4 bases unexplained. From cysteine to phenylalanine, the CDR3 is 15 amino acids long. CDR3 DNA is the only sequence kept; it has 45 bases, read in frame from the first base. Libraries came from the immunoSEQ multiplex PCR assay. TCRdb holds this immuneACCESS table with in-frame rearrangements only. Some clones are missing; in checked studies, unresolved V genes explain under half, and the rest has no known cause. This sample lists more than 80,000 clones; roughly 96% were detected once. 0.85% to 1.2% of the sample is taken by the ten largest. Note on this clone: It has no known antigen specificity. Base qualities are missing; no much larger clone stands one base away.

The source was peripheral blood, collected in the second trimester of pregnancy. The chain uses TRBV12-5 and TRBJ1-5, with 8 junctional bases fitting TRBD1. This sequence was found in a female donor with multiple sclerosis, enrolled in a pregnancy study. The nucleotides read TGTGCTAGTGGTTTGATCGACAGGGGAAATCAGCCCCAGCATTTT. Its amino acids are CASGLIDRGNQPQHF.